The clone carrying this T cell receptor beta chain has a count of ten or more. Its antigen is still unknown. Naive CD4+ cells had CD25+ Tregs removed. Overall study findings and caveats: Tumor memory CD4+ T cell TCR gene usage clustered with blood and lymph node memory CD4+ cells and lymph node naive CD4+ cells.

Full-length variable regions came from constant-region reverse primers plus semi-nested Nested Universal Primer A PCR. TCRdb reprocessed the 5' RACE reads via MiXCR and lists one record per CDR3 protein. The table lists tens of thousands of distinct CDR3 sequences, 24% of them singletons, with more than 3% in the top ten. The clonotype originates from a female donor with breast cancer. Input material: tumor-infiltrating naive CD4+ T cells sorted from the breast tumor. Subset reported: naive CD4+ T cells, CD4+CD45RA+CD25-.

This CDR3 is CASSLSLQSYNEQFF. The CDR3 nucleotides read TGCGCCAGCAGCTTGAGTTTACAGTCCTACAATGAGCAGTTCTTC. V usage is TRBV5-1 and J usage is TRBJ2-1, with D unclear. Germline V lookup: CDR1 SGHRS, CDR2 YFSETQ. This CDR3 contains 15 residues. V shed 1 base and J shed 1 base, with 9 bases lying between them. Looking up the rest from reference TRBV5-1 and TRBJ2-1 gives the full variable domain: KAGVTQTPRYLIKTRGQQVTLSCSPISGHRSVSWYQQTPGQGLQFLFEYFSETQRNKGNFPGRFSGRQFSNSRSEMNVSTLELGDSALYLCASSLSLQSYNEQFFGPGTRLTVL.